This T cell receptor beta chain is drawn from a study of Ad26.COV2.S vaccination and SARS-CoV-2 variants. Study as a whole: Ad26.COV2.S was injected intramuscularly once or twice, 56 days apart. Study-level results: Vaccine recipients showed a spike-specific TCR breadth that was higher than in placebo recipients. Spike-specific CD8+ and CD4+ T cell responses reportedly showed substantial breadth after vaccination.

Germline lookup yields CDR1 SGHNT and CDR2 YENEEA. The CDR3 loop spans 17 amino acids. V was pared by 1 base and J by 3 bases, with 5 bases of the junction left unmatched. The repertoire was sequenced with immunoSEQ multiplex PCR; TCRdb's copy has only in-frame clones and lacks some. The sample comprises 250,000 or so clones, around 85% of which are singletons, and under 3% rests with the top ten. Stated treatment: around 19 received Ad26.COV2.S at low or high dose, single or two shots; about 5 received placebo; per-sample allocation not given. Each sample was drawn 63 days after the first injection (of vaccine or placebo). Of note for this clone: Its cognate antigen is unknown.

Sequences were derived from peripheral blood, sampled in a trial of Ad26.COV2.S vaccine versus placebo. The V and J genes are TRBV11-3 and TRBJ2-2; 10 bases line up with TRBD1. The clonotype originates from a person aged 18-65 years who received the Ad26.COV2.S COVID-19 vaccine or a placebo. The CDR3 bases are TGTGCCAGCAGCTTAGGGGGACAGGGGCGATACACCGGGGAGCTGTTTTTT. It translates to CASSLGGQGRYTGELFF.